The 2 T cell receptor beta chains in this list originate from one sample, sequenced in a study of T cells in Graves' hyperthyroidism and ophthalmopathy. RNA transcripts served as the template for amplifying TCR beta CDR3 regions. The primer set for the first-round RT-PCR of the TCR CDR3 was HTBI. TCRdb called the multiplex PCR reads again in MiXCR, with one record for every CDR3 protein. Among 300,000 to 400,000 distinct CDR3 sequences, roughly 14% were seen once, and the ten largest hold about 22%. The sequencing sample was made of blood. These receptors were taken from a woman younger than 45 with Graves' hyperthyroidism.

This clonotype was recorded many times. The chain recombines TRBV28 with TRBJ2-1; D is unresolved. The CDR3 loop spans 12 amino acids. CDR1 and CDR2 from the germline V gene are MDHEN and SYDVKM. V lost 5 bases to trimming and J lost 10 bases, with 12 bases between them. The CDR3: CASSPPLREQFF. The DNA for the CDR3 is TGTGCCAGCAGTCCCCCGCTTCGGGAGCAGTTCTTC.

This clonotype was counted at least ten times. This chain connects TRBV12-3 or TRBV12-4 to TRBJ2-3; D gene ambiguous. The CDR3 contains 17 residues. Trimming pared 7 bases from V and 2 bases from J, leaving 22 bases between. The CDR3 here is CASTLGRRTAATDTQYF. Here the CDR3 DNA reads TGTGCCAGCACCTTGGGTCGACGGACGGCTGCCACAGATACGCAGTATTTT.